Each of the 26 T cell receptor beta chains below was sequenced from the same sample in a study of blood T cell repertoires in COVID-19. Method: immunoSEQ multiplex PCR; TCRdb's copy keeps in-frame clones and lacks some. Found here are under 300,000 clones, 85% to 90% of them singletons; the top ten hold roughly 2.3%. Sequencing used PBMCs or T cells enriched from blood (not recorded which). The source is a woman aged 18 to 35 who had recovered from COVID-19.

The V call is TRBV28, the J call TRBJ1-5; unclear D gene. Germline-derived CDR1 and CDR2 are MDHEN and SYDVKM. The CDR3 spans 13 residues. The germline V and J ends were trimmed by 4 bases and 4 bases, with 8 bases remaining between them. This CDR3 is CASSYDTNQPQHF. For the CDR3, the DNA is TGTGCCAGCAGTTATGATACTAATCAGCCCCAGCATTTT.

This chain links TRBV2 with TRBJ1-1; D uncertain. This CDR3 has 13 amino acids. V was trimmed by 11 bases and J by 1 base, leaving 14 bases between them. Germline CDR1 reads SNHLY; CDR2 reads FYNNEI. Here the CDR3 DNA reads TGTGCCGGAGGGAGGCAGGCGAACACTGAAGCTTTCTTT. This codes for CAGGRQANTEAFF.

On this clone: The same CDR3 arises from other DNA sequences in this sample as well. The gene calls are TRBV7-9 and TRBJ1-2, with 9 bases identical to TRBD1. Trimming cost V 1 base and J 1 base; bases outside gene matches: 1. This CDR3 comprises 15 residues. CDR1 is SEHNR and CDR2 is FQNEAQ in the germline V gene (reference sequence). The DNA for the CDR3 is TGTGCCAGCAGCTTAGGGGGACAGGGTAACTATGGCTACACCTTC. Its translation: CASSLGGQGNYGYTF.

This chain's CDR3 is CASTPGGLTISGTQYF. The CDR3 coding sequence is TGTGCCAGCACCCCGGGGGGACTTACTATCTCGGGGACCCAGTACTTC. V usage is TRBV2 and J usage is TRBJ2-5, with 7 nucleotides matching TRBD2. The V gene's germline CDR1 is SNHLY and CDR2 FYNNEI. Unmatched junction bases numbered 18, after V lost 7 bases and J lost 7 bases. The CDR3 consists of 16 residues.

The CDR3 DNA reads TGCGCCAGCAGCTTGACAGGGTCACCCCTCCACTTT. This sequence encodes CASSLTGSPLHF. The gene calls are TRBV5-1 and TRBJ1-6, with D perhaps matching TRBD1 (6 bases). Germline loops: CDR1 SGHRS, CDR2 YFSETQ. V lost 1 base and J 10 bases, leaving 6 bases between the germline ends. This CDR3 comprises 12 residues.

The CDR3 bases are TGTGCCAGCAGCTTAGCACCCAGGGGGTTGGCCAACGTCCTGACTTTC. Protein sequence: CASSLAPRGLANVLTF. The J gene is TRBJ2-6, the V gene TRBV11-2, with 7 bases that match TRBD1. CDR1 is SGHAT, CDR2 FQNNGV, per germline. The J segment lost 6 bases and the V segment lost 1 base, leaving 6 bases of the junction unmatched. This CDR3 is built from 16 residues. The complete variable domain, with remaining parts taken from reference TRBV11-2 and TRBJ2-6, reads EAGVAQSPRYKIIEKRQSVAFWCNPISGHATLYWYQQILGQGPKLLIQFQNNGVVDDSQLPKDRFSAERLKGVDSTLKIQPAKLEDSAVYLCASSLAPRGLANVLTFGAGSRLTVL.

The V and J genes are TRBV28 and TRBJ2-7; the match to TRBD1 covers 7 bases. Germline V CDR1 and CDR2: MDHEN, SYDVKM. This CDR3 has 17 residues. V gave up 3 bases and J gave up 3 bases; unmatched junction bases: 14. CDR3 sequence reads: CASSLAGIGQENYEQYF. The CDR3, as DNA: TGTGCCAGCAGTTTGGCGGGTATAGGACAGGAGAACTACGAGCAGTACTTC.

The chain links TRBV29-1 to TRBJ2-3; tentative D call: TRBD1 (6 bases). The CDR3 extends over 12 amino acids. V was pared by 7 bases and J by 4 bases, with 12 bases between. The germline V gene has CDR1 SQVTM and CDR2 ANQGSEA. The CDR3 here is CSAWAGADTQYF. CDR3 DNA sequence: TGCAGCGCCTGGGCAGGGGCAGATACGCAGTATTTT.

The chain uses TRBV7-9 and TRBJ1-2, with 9 nucleotides matching TRBD1. After removal of 1 base from V and 5 bases from J, the junction contained 2 bases not matched to a gene. The CDR3 sequence is 14 residues long. Germline V gene lookup returns CDR1 SEHNR and CDR2 FQNEAQ (reference sequence). In DNA form, the CDR3 reads TGTGCCAGCAGCTTAGTGGACAGGGGATATGGCTACACCTTC. This translates into CASSLVDRGYGYTF.

This clone has at least ten counts. The V call is TRBV4-2, the J call TRBJ2-5; 11 nucleotides align to TRBD2. Germline values: CDR1 LGHNA, CDR2 YNFKEQ. The CDR3 covers 15 residues. The J segment lost 2 bases and the V segment lost 6 bases, leaving 5 bases of the junction unmatched. The CDR3 DNA is TGTGCCAGCAGTCCCGGGACTAGCGGACAAGAGACCCAGTACTTC. This gives the protein CASSPGTSGQETQYF.

This clone was counted once. The chain has TRBV27 and TRBJ1-3; 7 positions match TRBD1. After removal of 0 bases from V and 3 bases from J, the junction contained 8 bases not matched to a gene. The CDR3 has 17 residues. Germline lookup yields CDR1 MNHEY and CDR2 SMNVEV (reference sequence). As DNA, the CDR3 is TGTGCCAGCAGTTTATCACCTCCAGGGGGGCTTGGAAACACCATATATTTT. Protein sequence: CASSLSPPGGLGNTIYF.

The chain has TRBV19 and TRBJ1-1; 7 bases agree with TRBD1. This CDR3 is built from 14 residues. Germline lookup yields CDR1 LNHDA and CDR2 SQIVND (reference sequence). V was clipped by 3 bases and J by 4 bases; unmatched bases: 5. As DNA, the CDR3 is TGTGCCAGTAGTATCAAGGGGGCCGGCACTGAAGCTTTCTTT. Protein sequence: CASSIKGAGTEAFF. Looking up the rest from reference TRBV19 and TRBJ1-1 gives the full variable domain: DGGITQSPKYLFRKEGQNVTLSCEQNLNHDAMYWYRQDPGQGLRLIYYSQIVNDFQKGDIAEGYSVSREKKESFPLTVTSAQKNPTAFYLCASSIKGAGTEAFFGQGTRLTVV.

The sample holds one count of this clone. V and J are TRBV6-5 and TRBJ1-2; TRBD1 matches 9 bases. CDR3 size: 15 residues. Germline CDR1 MNHEY, CDR2 SVGAGI. Trimming at V came to 5 bases and at J to 8 bases, leaving 12 bases not matched to a gene. The CDR3, as DNA: TGTGCCAGCAGTAGGGGACAGGGAGGCTTTATGGGCTACACCTTC. Amino acids: CASSRGQGGFMGYTF.

The chain is built from TRBV6-5 and TRBJ2-5; 8 nucleotides match TRBD1. The CDR3 consists of 14 residues. Germline CDR1 MNHEY, CDR2 SVGAGI. The trim removed 2 bases at V and 5 bases at J, leaving 4 bases unmatched. The CDR3 bases are TGTGCCAGCAGTTACCAGGCAGGGGGCGAGACCCAGTACTTC. Protein sequence: CASSYQAGGETQYF.

The chain carries TRBV15 and TRBJ2-4, with D perhaps TRBD1 (6 bases). The CDR3 contains 14 residues. Germline CDR1 LNHNV, CDR2 YYDKDF (reference sequence). Trimming stripped 2 bases from V and 5 bases from J, with 10 bases between. The CDR3 region is CATSRHREQNIQYF. CDR3 nucleotides: TGTGCCACCAGCAGACACAGGGAACAAAACATTCAGTACTTC.

The chain carries TRBV3-1 (or the pseudogene TRBV3-2) and TRBJ2-1, with D perhaps TRBD2 (6 bases). V dropped 0 bases and J dropped 4 bases, with 10 bases sitting between them. The CDR3 runs 15 residues. CDR1 is LGHDT, CDR2 YNNKEL, per germline (reference sequence). The CDR3 DNA is TGTGCCAGCAGCCAAGAGATAGCGGTGTACAATGAGCAGTTCTTC. This translates into CASSQEIAVYNEQFF.

The sample holds a few counts of this clone. J is TRBJ1-5 and V is TRBV27; D possibly corresponds to TRBD1 (6 bases). Germline CDR1 and CDR2: MNHEY and SMNVEV (reference sequence). The CDR3 extends over 14 amino acids. The V and J ends lost 6 bases and 3 bases respectively, with 12 bases between them. The DNA of the CDR3 is TGTGCCAGCAGCTCAGGGGACCCCAATCAGCCCCAGCATTTT. Its translation is CASSSGDPNQPQHF.

The chain has TRBV15 and TRBJ1-2; 8 nucleotides line up with TRBD1. V was clipped by 0 bases and J by 7 bases; unmatched bases: 10. The CDR3 runs to 16 residues. Germline V gives CDR1 LNHNV, CDR2 YYDKDF (reference sequence). CDR3 sequence reads: CATSRDRGRGPGGYTF. In DNA, the CDR3 is TGTGCCACCAGCAGAGATAGGGGCAGGGGGCCAGGTGGCTACACCTTC.

The chain recombines TRBV19 with TRBJ1-1, with unresolved D. CDR1 is LNHDA and CDR2 is SQIVND in the germline V gene (reference sequence). The CDR3 consists of 12 residues. Trimming took 5 bases from V and 4 from J, leaving 8 bases between them. CDR3 bases: TGTGCCAGTAGTTTTACGAGCACTGAAGCTTTCTTT. This translates into CASSFTSTEAFF.

This sequence joins TRBV18 and TRBJ1-1, with D possibly matching TRBD1 (5 bases). The CDR3 has 12 amino acids. The germline gives CDR1 KGHSH, CDR2 LQKENI. Trimming removed 6 bases from V and 5 bases from J, with 10 bases in between. CDR3 coding DNA: TGTGCCAGCTCGGAGGGGAGGACTGAAGCTTTCTTT. It yields the protein CASSEGRTEAFF.

The rearrangement links TRBV7-8 to TRBJ1-2, with a tentative D call TRBD1 (6 bases). Germline-derived CDR1 and CDR2 are SGHVS and FQNEAQ. The V end lost 4 bases, the J end lost 7 bases, and 16 bases lay between the germline ends. CDR3 length equals 14 residues. The DNA of the CDR3 is TGTGCCAGCAGCTCCCCCCTGGACAGCTCTGGCTACACCTTC. Amino acid sequence: CASSSPLDSSGYTF.

The J gene is TRBJ1-2, the V gene TRBV28; unclear D gene. CDR1 and CDR2 from the germline V gene are MDHEN and SYDVKM. V was trimmed by 10 bases and J by 0 bases, leaving 15 bases between them. The CDR3 covers 14 residues. CDR3 sequence: CATLNSPPNYGYTF. CDR3 nucleotides: TGTGCCACCTTAAACAGCCCACCTAACTATGGCTACACCTTC.

The chain joins TRBV19 to TRBJ2-7; 7 bases line up with TRBD1. Germline V gives CDR1 LNHDA, CDR2 SQIVND (reference sequence). J was trimmed by 5 bases and V by 6 bases; bases with no gene match: 4. This CDR3 region has 12 residues. CDR3 sequence reads: CASRGTENEQYF. DNA of the CDR3: TGTGCCAGTAGAGGGACAGAGAACGAGCAGTACTTC. The entire variable domain, with the rest obtained from reference TRBV19 and TRBJ2-7, is as follows: DGGITQSPKYLFRKEGQNVTLSCEQNLNHDAMYWYRQDPGQGLRLIYYSQIVNDFQKGDIAEGYSVSREKKESFPLTVTSAQKNPTAFYLCASRGTENEQYFGPGTRLTVT.

This rearrangement joins TRBV6-2 or TRBV6-3 to TRBJ1-5; 11 bases match TRBD1. The CDR3 runs 17 residues. Germline V gene data show CDR1 as MNHEY and CDR2 as SVGEGT. With 4 bases clipped from V and 6 bases from J, the junction kept 11 bases outside the gene matches. CDR3 DNA: TGTGCCAGCAGTTCCTGGACAGGGGGCGGGATTCGTCAGCCCCAGCATTTT. This encodes CASSSWTGGGIRQPQHF.

The chain links TRBV27 to TRBJ1-1, with 7 bases aligning to TRBD1. After removal of 5 bases from V and 8 bases from J, the junction contained 8 bases not matched to a gene. The CDR3 is 13 residues long. Germline V gene data show CDR1 as MNHEY and CDR2 as SMNVEV (reference sequence). CDR3 DNA: TGTGCCAGCAGTCTGGGGGACAGAAGGGAAGCTTTCTTT. Amino acid sequence: CASSLGDRREAFF.

The chain employs TRBV18 and TRBJ2-5, with D hard to call. Germline V gene sequence: CDR1 KGHSH, CDR2 LQKENI. The CDR3 sequence is 14 residues long. Trimming stripped 0 bases from V and 5 bases from J, with 10 bases between. The CDR3 nucleotides are TGTGCCAGCTCACCACCCCTCGCAGTCGAGACCCAGTACTTC. Translating it yields CASSPPLAVETQYF.